Following are 23 T cell receptor beta chains from one sample sequenced in a study of blood T cell repertoires in COVID-19. Generated by immunoSEQ multiplex PCR, the TCRdb table keeps only in-frame clones and is missing some. The table lists 250,000 to 300,000 clones, more than 70% of them singletons, with approximately 5.9% in the top ten. The sample taken for sequencing was peripheral blood. These TCRs come from a man older than 75 with acute or convalescent COVID-19.

The chain carries TRBV12-3 or TRBV12-4 and TRBJ2-1; the match to TRBD1 covers 10 bases. The length of the CDR3 is 12 residues. The V segment lost 6 bases and the J segment 7 bases; nucleotides outside the gene matches: 0. CDR3 in amino acids: CASRGQGNEQFF. For the CDR3, the DNA is TGTGCCAGCAGGGGACAGGGGAATGAGCAGTTCTTC.

V is TRBV2 and J is TRBJ1-2; TRBD1 matches 11 bases. The germline gives CDR1 SNHLY, CDR2 FYNNEI. The V and J ends lost 4 bases and 5 bases, in that order; junction bases with no gene match: 6. This CDR3 is 15 amino acids long. The CDR3 here is CASSARTGGSYGYTF. DNA for the CDR3: TGTGCCAGCAGTGCCCGGACAGGGGGCAGTTATGGCTACACCTTC.

The V gene is TRBV4-1, the J gene TRBJ2-5; D may be TRBD1 (5 bases). CDR1 MGHRA and CDR2 YSYEKL come from the germline V gene. V was trimmed by 4 bases and J by 2 bases, leaving 14 bases between them. This CDR3 spans 15 amino acids. The CDR3 nucleotides are TGCGCCAGCAGCCGAGGTCAGGGTATACAAGAGACCCAGTACTTC. Protein sequence: CASSRGQGIQETQYF.

The rearrangement uses TRBV6-4 and TRBJ2-1; TRBD1 aligns across 10 bases. This CDR3 comprises 18 residues. The germline V gene has CDR1 MRHNA and CDR2 SNTAGT. The junction had 19 bases not matched to a gene; V was cut back by 5 bases and J by 9 bases. CDR3 in amino acids: CASSSYFAAGTGVGEQFF. The CDR3 nucleotides are TGTGCCAGCAGTTCCTACTTTGCCGCCGGGACAGGGGTTGGTGAGCAGTTCTTC.

The rearrangement joins TRBV2 to TRBJ2-2, with TRBD1 matching 12 bases. The V gene's germline CDR1 is SNHLY and CDR2 FYNNEI. The CDR3 runs 14 residues. V dropped 6 bases and J dropped 6; count of bases not matched to a gene: 2. CDR3 protein: CASRGQGAAGELFF. Here the CDR3 DNA reads TGTGCCAGCAGGGGACAGGGGGCAGCCGGGGAGCTGTTTTTT.

V and J are TRBV6-1 and TRBJ2-7; TRBD2 agrees at 13 bases. CDR3 size: 16 residues. The germline CDR1 and CDR2 sequences are MNHNS and SASEGT. Trimming cost V 4 bases and J 2 bases; bases outside gene matches: 5. The CDR3 spells CASSAGTSGTPYEQYF. For the CDR3, the DNA is TGTGCCAGCAGTGCCGGGACTAGCGGGACGCCCTACGAGCAGTACTTC.

The chain uses TRBV5-4 and TRBJ1-4; D is unresolved. The CDR3 sequence is 12 residues long. Germline-derived CDR1 and CDR2 are SGHNT and YYREEE (reference sequence). Trimming removed 6 bases at V and 7 bases at J, with 10 bases between. CDR3: CASTLPGEKLFF. The CDR3 DNA sequence: TGTGCCAGCACCCTGCCCGGTGAAAAACTGTTTTTT.

The chain is built from TRBV18 and TRBJ2-3; a possible D gene is TRBD2 (5 bases). V shed 1 base and J shed 2 bases, with 13 bases lying between them. Germline CDR1 KGHSH, CDR2 LQKENI. This CDR3 has 16 amino acids. The CDR3 nucleotides are TGTGCCAGCTCACCACAGGGTCGGAGGATCACAGATACGCAGTATTTT. This gives the protein CASSPQGRRITDTQYF.

This clone was recorded a few times. The chain uses TRBV9 and TRBJ2-1, with 9 positions matching TRBD1. CDR3 length: 15 residues. V gave up 0 bases and J gave up 8 bases; unmatched junction bases: 6. Germline CDR1 reads SGDLS; CDR2 reads YYNGEE. Here the CDR3 DNA reads TGTGCCAGCAGCGTAGAGGGACAGGGAATATATGAGCAGTTCTTC. Translated, it gives CASSVEGQGIYEQFF.

This chain joins TRBV27 and TRBJ1-6, with 7 nucleotides matching TRBD1. The germline gives CDR1 MNHEY, CDR2 SMNVEV (reference sequence). This CDR3 spans 15 amino acids. V dropped 5 bases and J dropped 1; count of bases not matched to a gene: 2. This CDR3 reads CASSRQGSYNSPLHF. The CDR3 DNA follows: TGTGCCAGCAGTAGACAGGGTTCCTATAATTCACCCCTCCACTTT.

This clone turned up a few times. The genes are TRBV5-1 and TRBJ2-7, with 7 positions matching TRBD1. From germline, CDR1 is SGHRS and CDR2 YFSETQ. This CDR3 comprises 15 residues. V shed 8 bases and J 3 bases; nucleotides not matched to a gene: 14. The CDR3 DNA reads as TGCGCCAGTTACGACCGGGACAGTGTTAACTACGAGCAGTACTTC. Protein product: CASYDRDSVNYEQYF.

The V and J genes are TRBV2 and TRBJ1-1, with a weak D call TRBD1 (6 bases). Germline lookup yields CDR1 SNHLY and CDR2 FYNNEI. The CDR3 runs to 15 residues. Deletions cut 6 bases from V and 1 base from J, with 15 bases between. In DNA, the CDR3 is TGTGCCAGCAGAAAAAGCTTACAGGGGAACACTGAAGCTTTCTTT. Amino acid sequence: CASRKSLQGNTEAFF. Full variable domain (rest looked up from reference TRBV2 and TRBJ1-1): EPEVTQTPSHQVTQMGQEVILRCVPISNHLYFYWYRQILGQKVEFLVSFYNNEISEKSEIFDDQFSVERPDGSNFTLKIRSTKLEDSAMYFCASRKSLQGNTEAFFGQGTRLTVV.

The gene calls are TRBV15 and TRBJ1-3; no definite D call. Trimming took 0 bases from V and 0 from J, leaving 9 bases between them. This CDR3 contains 16 residues. CDR1 is LNHNV and CDR2 is YYDKDF in the germline V gene (reference sequence). The CDR3 protein is CATSRDRGVSGNTIYF. As DNA, the CDR3 is TGTGCCACCAGCAGAGATCGCGGAGTCTCTGGAAACACCATATATTTT.

V and J are TRBV28 and TRBJ2-7; 10 bases fit TRBD1. J was trimmed by 4 bases and V by 5 bases; bases with no gene match: 8. The CDR3 length is 15 residues. Germline V gene lookup returns CDR1 MDHEN and CDR2 SYDVKM. Here the CDR3 reads CASSLQPGQGYEQYF. For the CDR3, the DNA is TGTGCCAGCAGTCTCCAACCGGGACAGGGGTACGAGCAGTACTTC.

V usage is TRBV28 and J usage is TRBJ1-2; D is perhaps TRBD1 (5 bases). The CDR3 runs to 14 residues. The germline gives CDR1 MDHEN, CDR2 SYDVKM. Trimming took off 1 base at V and 4 bases at J, with 10 bases between the two ends. The CDR3 bases are TGTGCCAGCAGTTTATCAGGGCCTAGCTATGGCTACACCTTC. It specifies CASSLSGPSYGYTF.

The CDR3 sequence is CASSVAQSDAVLAGGYNEQFF. In DNA, the CDR3 is TGTGCCAGCAGCGTGGCGCAATCGGATGCAGTGTTGGCGGGAGGGTACAATGAGCAGTTCTTC. The rearrangement uses TRBV21-1 and TRBJ2-1; TRBD2, the table's D call, lacks a check against the DNA. TRBV21-1 is classified as a pseudogene. This CDR3 has 21 residues.

The CDR3 bases are TGTGCCAGCTCACCATTCGGGCAGGGGGTCACTGAAGCTTTCTTT. Translated: CASSPFGQGVTEAFF. The rearrangement uses TRBV18 and TRBJ1-1; 7 bases are shared with TRBD1. V trimming: 2 bases; J trimming: 4 bases; junction bases outside the gene matches: 7. The germline V gene has CDR1 KGHSH and CDR2 LQKENI. The CDR3 spans 15 residues. Together with reference TRBV18 and TRBJ1-1, the CDR3 gives the full variable domain: NAGVMQNPRHLVRRRGQEARLRCSPMKGHSHVYWYRQLPEEGLKFMVYLQKENIIDESGMPKERFSAEFPKEGPSILRIQQVVRGDSAAYFCASSPFGQGVTEAFFGQGTRLTVV.

The chain joins TRBV6-1 to TRBJ2-1; possible D gene TRBD2, 5 bases. This CDR3 is built from 14 residues. V lost 1 base, J lost 7 bases, and 11 bases lay in between. The germline gives CDR1 MNHNS, CDR2 SASEGT. The CDR3 region has the DNA TGTGCCAGCAGTGAAGTGAACGGGGTGAATGAGCAGTTCTTC. Protein product: CASSEVNGVNEQFF.

This chain joins TRBV19 and TRBJ2-2; 7 nucleotides line up with TRBD1. Trimming removed 6 bases from V and 0 bases from J; junction bases left unmatched: 7. CDR1 and CDR2 from the germline V gene are LNHDA and SQIVND (reference sequence). The CDR3 is made up of 16 amino acids. The CDR3, as DNA: TGTGCCAGTAGACAAGACAGGGATGCGAACACCGGGGAGCTGTTTTTT. It translates to CASRQDRDANTGELFF.

The rearrangement uses TRBV19 and TRBJ2-5; TRBD1 matches 9 bases. This CDR3 has 14 residues. Germline CDR1 is LNHDA and CDR2 is SQIVND (reference sequence). Germline trimming cut 5 bases from V and 5 bases from J; bases unmatched to any gene: 6. In DNA form, the CDR3 reads TGTGCCAGTAGTCGAACAGGGGGCGTCGAGACCCAGTACTTC. Protein: CASSRTGGVETQYF.

The chain carries TRBV7-8 and TRBJ2-3; the D gene is possibly TRBD2 (5 bases). Germline V CDR1 and CDR2: SGHVS, FQNEAQ. The CDR3 contains 14 residues. Trimming removed 5 bases from V and 2 bases from J, with 11 bases in between. In nucleotides, the CDR3 is TGTGCCAGCAGCCCGCAGACTACCACAGATACGCAGTATTTT. It is translated as CASSPQTTTDTQYF.

This clone was found once. The identical CDR3 is also encoded by other nucleotide sequences in the sample. V is TRBV5-1 and J is TRBJ2-1; 8 nucleotides line up with TRBD2. The V gene end was trimmed by 3 bases and the J gene end by 2 bases; junction bases not matched to a gene: 7. This CDR3 has 16 residues. Germline CDR1 and CDR2: SGHRS and YFSETQ. This CDR3 is CASSSGAGGPYNEQFF. The CDR3 region has the DNA TGCGCCAGCAGCTCCGGCGCGGGAGGACCCTACAATGAGCAGTTCTTC.

The chain employs TRBV19 and TRBJ2-1, with 11 nucleotides matching TRBD2. The V and J ends lost 5 bases and 8 bases, in that order; junction bases with no gene match: 8. The length of the CDR3 is 15 residues. The germline gives CDR1 LNHDA, CDR2 SQIVND (reference sequence). The CDR3 nucleotides are TGTGCCAGTAGTTCCACTAGCGGGAGAATCGATGAGCAGTTCTTC. This gives the protein CASSSTSGRIDEQFF.